Shown below are 28 T cell receptor beta chains from a single sample sequenced in a study of T cell clones after liver transplantation. TCRdb keeps only in-frame clones here, not all; method: immunoSEQ multiplex PCR. Altogether some 70,000 clones are present, 75% to 85% being singletons, with the ten largest covering about 0.63%. The sample consisted of CD4+ T cells from blood, taken before liver transplant. The receptors were gathered from a human donor who received a liver transplant.

This sequence joins TRBV30 and TRBJ2-1; 12 nucleotides line up with TRBD2. Trimming at V came to 3 bases and at J to 7 bases, leaving 7 bases not matched to a gene. Germline CDR1 and CDR2: GTSNPN and SVGIG (reference sequence). This CDR3 has 15 amino acids. Here the CDR3 reads CAWRRLAGGLNEQFF. In nucleotides, the CDR3 is TGTGCCTGGAGGAGGCTAGCGGGAGGGTTAAATGAGCAGTTCTTC.

The chain uses TRBV18 and TRBJ1-2; D is possibly TRBD1 (6 bases). Germline loops: CDR1 KGHSH, CDR2 LQKENI. The V end lost 4 bases, the J end lost 3 bases, and 15 bases lay between the germline ends. CDR3 length: 15 residues. Here the CDR3 reads CASSQNRVSDYGYTF. The CDR3 coding sequence is TGTGCCAGCTCACAAAACAGGGTCTCCGACTATGGCTACACCTTC.

This rearrangement joins TRBV5-4 to TRBJ2-1, with 7 positions matching TRBD1. CDR1 and CDR2 (germline): SGHNT, YYREEE (reference sequence). CDR3 size: 15 residues. Trimming at V came to 0 bases and at J to 0 bases, leaving 0 bases not matched to a gene. The CDR3 protein is CASSLDRGSYNEQFF. CDR3 DNA: TGTGCCAGCAGCTTGGACAGGGGCTCCTACAATGAGCAGTTCTTC.

The chain carries TRBV7-6 and TRBJ2-7; tentatively, D is TRBD2 (6 bases). The germline CDR1 and CDR2 sequences are SGHVS and FNYEAQ. This CDR3 has 16 residues. V shed 2 bases and J shed 1 base, with 15 bases lying between them. CDR3 sequence reads: CASSLSSGTRSYEQYF. In DNA, the CDR3 is TGTGCCAGCAGCTTAAGTAGCGGAACCCGATCCTACGAGCAGTACTTC.

The V call is TRBV28, the J call TRBJ2-2, with 10 bases that match TRBD2. The ends lost 3 bases at V and 4 bases at J; junction bases unmatched: 11. This CDR3 is 18 amino acids long. Germline CDR1 reads MDHEN; CDR2 reads SYDVKM. The CDR3 bases are TGTGCCAGCAGTTTGGTGTTAGCGGGAGGCCAGGGCACCGGGGAGCTGTTTTTT. The encoded protein is CASSLVLAGGQGTGELFF. The complete variable domain, with remaining parts taken from reference TRBV28 and TRBJ2-2, reads DVKVTQSSRYLVKRTGEKVFLECVQDMDHENMFWYRQDPGLGLRLIYFSYDVKMKEKGDIPEGYSVSREKKERFSLILESASTNQTSMYLCASSLVLAGGQGTGELFFGEGSRLTVL.

The chain couples TRBV14 to TRBJ2-1; TRBD2 is a possible D gene (5 bases). Trimming took off 1 base at V and 0 bases at J, with 10 bases between the two ends. This CDR3 is built from 16 residues. Germline loops: CDR1 SGHDN, CDR2 FVKESK. This chain's CDR3 is CASSQVVAISYNEQFF. DNA for the CDR3: TGTGCCAGCAGCCAAGTGGTAGCGATCTCCTACAATGAGCAGTTCTTC.

The V call is TRBV5-1, the J call TRBJ2-5, with D maybe TRBD2 (7 bases). Germline loops: CDR1 SGHRS, CDR2 YFSETQ. The CDR3 has 14 amino acids. Deletions cut 4 bases from V and 5 bases from J, with 15 bases between. CDR3 sequence reads: CASSPSGRGETQYF. The CDR3 DNA is TGCGCCAGCAGCCCGTCGGGGAGGGGGGAGACCCAGTACTTC.

The J gene is TRBJ2-7, the V gene TRBV10-1, with D perhaps matching TRBD2 (5 bases). This CDR3 is built from 14 residues. V lost 8 bases to trimming and J lost 0 bases, with 14 bases between them. Germline V CDR1 and CDR2: WNHNN, SYGVQD (reference sequence). This CDR3 is CASGGLISSYEQYF. Here the CDR3 DNA reads TGCGCCAGCGGCGGACTTATTAGCTCCTACGAGCAGTACTTC.

The gene calls are TRBV5-1 and TRBJ2-3; D is uncertain. This CDR3 contains 11 residues. The germline gives CDR1 SGHRS, CDR2 YFSETQ. V was cut by 0 bases and J by 10 bases, with 6 bases left in between. DNA for the CDR3: TGCGCCAGCAGCTTGGGGGTATCGCAGTATTTT. Protein product: CASSLGVSQYF.

V and J are TRBV5-1 and TRBJ2-2; D could derive from TRBD1 or TRBD2 (5 bases each). V lost 0 bases to trimming and J lost 5 bases, with 14 bases between them. The CDR3 consists of 16 residues. Germline V gives CDR1 SGHRS, CDR2 YFSETQ. CDR3 loop: CASSLVPGTATGELFF. As DNA, the CDR3 is TGCGCCAGCAGCTTGGTTCCCGGGACCGCTACCGGGGAGCTGTTTTTT.

The chain couples TRBV5-1 to TRBJ1-2; the D gene is possibly TRBD1 (6 bases). The ends were cut back, 4 bases at V and 5 bases at J, with 15 bases in the middle. From germline, CDR1 is SGHRS and CDR2 YFSETQ. CDR3 size: 14 residues. The CDR3 coding sequence is TGCGCCAGCAGCCGAGACGCAGGGGCTTATGGCTACACCTTC. Amino acid sequence: CASSRDAGAYGYTF.

The chain recombines TRBV15 with TRBJ2-1; 10 bases map to TRBD2. The germline gives CDR1 LNHNV, CDR2 YYDKDF (reference sequence). The J segment lost 9 bases and the V segment lost 6 bases, leaving 14 bases of the junction unmatched. The CDR3 totals 16 residues. CDR3 sequence reads: CATSLSLAGETREQFF. As DNA, the CDR3 is TGTGCCACCAGTCTTAGCCTAGCGGGAGAGACACGTGAGCAGTTCTTC.

The chain employs TRBV5-4 and TRBJ2-2; TRBD1 agrees at 11 bases. The CDR3 contains 15 residues. Germline assignment: CDR1 SGHNT and CDR2 YYREEE (reference sequence). V shed 3 bases, J shed 7 bases, and the junction held 5 bases outside the gene matches. The CDR3: CASSYGTGGIGELFF. CDR3 coding DNA: TGTGCCAGCAGCTACGGGACAGGGGGGATCGGGGAGCTGTTTTTT. The full variable domain, completed using reference TRBV5-4 and TRBJ2-2, is ETGVTQSPTHLIKTRGQQVTLRCSSQSGHNTVSWYQQALGQGPQFIFQYYREEENGRGNFPPRFSGLQFPNYSSELNVNALELDDSALYLCASSYGTGGIGELFFGEGSRLTVL.

The chain has TRBV28 and TRBJ2-7; 7 bases fit TRBD1. The CDR3 runs 14 residues. Germline assignment: CDR1 MDHEN and CDR2 SYDVKM. With 2 bases clipped from V and 4 bases from J, the junction kept 5 bases outside the gene matches. The CDR3 DNA reads as TGTGCCAGCAGTTTACCCCCGGGACAGTACGAGCAGTACTTC. This sequence encodes CASSLPPGQYEQYF.

This clone has more than one count but fewer than ten. This chain uses TRBV27 with TRBJ2-3; TRBD2 might be the D (5 bases). Trimming left V 7 bases short and J 0 bases short, with 17 bases between. Germline loops: CDR1 MNHEY, CDR2 SMNVEV (reference sequence). CDR3 size: 16 residues. CDR3 amino acids: CASTFSGRTSTDTQYF. In DNA form, the CDR3 reads TGTGCCAGCACTTTTTCTGGACGGACTAGCACAGATACGCAGTATTTT.

This clone was recorded only once. The CDR3: CASSPSSGGQETQYF. CDR3 DNA: TGTGCCAGCAGCCCATCTAGCGGAGGGCAAGAGACCCAGTACTTC. The chain links TRBV4-2 to TRBJ2-5, with 7 bases fitting TRBD2. The length of the CDR3 is 15 residues. Looked up from germline, CDR1 is LGHNA and CDR2 is YNFKEQ. J lost 2 bases, V lost 4 bases, and 7 bases had no gene match.

This clone occurred a few times. V gene TRBV5-6 combines with J gene TRBJ1-2, with D hard to call. The CDR3 spans 16 residues. Germline CDR1 reads SGHDT; CDR2 reads YYEEEE. The V end was cut by 4 bases, the J end by 1 base, with 17 bases between. CDR3: CASSLFLGNLNYGYTF. The CDR3 nucleotides read TGTGCCAGCAGCCTATTCCTGGGCAATCTTAACTATGGCTACACCTTC.

A few counts support this clone. J is TRBJ1-5 and V is TRBV10-3, with D unclear. The CDR3 loop spans 16 amino acids. Looked up from germline, CDR1 is ENHRY and CDR2 is SYGVKD. The V end lost 0 bases, the J end lost 1 base, and 10 bases lay between the germline ends. The CDR3 DNA reads as TGTGCCATCAGTGAGTCGGTCGGAGGGAGCAATCAGCCCCAGCATTTT. Its protein product is CAISESVGGSNQPQHF.

This rearrangement joins TRBV5-4 to TRBJ2-7; D perhaps matches TRBD2 (6 bases). This CDR3 spans 15 amino acids. Trimming took 4 bases from V and 2 from J, leaving 16 bases between them. The germline CDR1 and CDR2 sequences are SGHNT and YYREEE (reference sequence). Written as DNA, the CDR3 is TGTGCCAGCAGCACGGGGCCTAGCGCTACCTACGAGCAGTACTTC. As protein: CASSTGPSATYEQYF.

The chain links TRBV7-3 to TRBJ2-1; TRBD2 might be the D (5 bases). V lost 5 bases, J lost 4 bases, and 9 bases lay in between. CDR1 and CDR2 from the germline V gene are SGHTA and FQGTGA. The CDR3 consists of 13 residues. The CDR3 DNA reads as TGTGCCAGCAGCCCGACTAAATACAATGAGCAGTTCTTC. The encoded protein is CASSPTKYNEQFF.

This clone has a handful of counts. The chain combines TRBV7-2 with TRBJ2-7; D is unresolved. With 1 base removed from V and 10 bases from J, the gap between germline ends came to 8 bases. In germline, CDR1 is SGHTA, CDR2 FQGNSA. The CDR3 length is 11 residues. The CDR3 spells CASSLGLHQYF. In DNA, the CDR3 is TGTGCCAGCAGCTTAGGACTCCACCAGTACTTC.

The chain has TRBV19 and TRBJ2-1; D may be TRBD1 (5 bases). In germline, CDR1 is LNHDA, CDR2 SQIVND (reference sequence). V gave up 5 bases and J gave up 8 bases, with 19 bases separating them. This CDR3 has 15 residues. CDR3 loop: CASSSTARRVDEQFF. The CDR3 DNA reads as TGTGCCAGTAGTTCAACGGCGCGCAGGGTCGATGAGCAGTTCTTC.

The chain joins TRBV28 to TRBJ1-4; D is unresolved. This CDR3 comprises 14 residues. From germline, CDR1 is MDHEN and CDR2 SYDVKM. V shed 5 bases and J shed 10 bases, with 17 bases lying between them. This chain's CDR3 is CASSPVPPRGKLFF. CDR3 bases: TGTGCCAGCAGTCCGGTCCCCCCCCGGGGAAAACTGTTTTTT.

The CDR3 sequence is CASSPRGGSNQPQHF. The DNA of the CDR3 is TGTGCCAGCAGCCCGCGAGGTGGGAGCAATCAGCCCCAGCATTTT. This sequence joins TRBV4-2 and TRBJ1-5; D gene uncertain. In germline, CDR1 is LGHNA, CDR2 YNFKEQ. Trimming pared 4 bases from V and 1 base from J, leaving 11 bases between. This CDR3 is built from 15 residues.

V and J are TRBV5-1 and TRBJ2-1; 10 bases line up with TRBD2. From germline, CDR1 is SGHRS and CDR2 YFSETQ. Losses at the gene ends were 1 base for V and 2 bases for J; bases not matched to a gene: 3. The CDR3 covers 16 residues. CDR3 DNA sequence: TGCGCCAGCAGCTTGTTGGGGACTAGCGCCTACAATGAGCAGTTCTTC. Protein sequence: CASSLLGTSAYNEQFF.

The chain joins TRBV5-1 to TRBJ1-1; a possible D gene is TRBD1 (5 bases). This CDR3 contains 15 residues. Germline CDR1 and CDR2: SGHRS and YFSETQ. The V and J ends lost 4 bases and 1 base respectively, with 14 bases between them. The CDR3 here is CASSTDGAGNTEAFF. CDR3 DNA sequence: TGCGCCAGCAGCACGGACGGGGCAGGGAACACTGAAGCTTTCTTT.

This clone has a handful of counts. The chain joins TRBV18 to TRBJ2-3, with 7 bases that match TRBD2. The germline V gene encodes CDR1 KGHSH and CDR2 LQKENI. V was clipped by 4 bases and J by 5 bases; unmatched bases: 6. The CDR3 runs 14 residues. CDR3 DNA sequence: TGTGCCAGCTCACGTTCTGCGGGAGAAGATACGCAGTATTTT. It encodes CASSRSAGEDTQYF.

The chain joins TRBV13 to TRBJ2-2; 9 bases are a match to TRBD2. The germline V gene encodes CDR1 PRHDT and CDR2 FYEKMQ (reference sequence). The CDR3 extends over 16 amino acids. The junction had 8 bases not matched to a gene; V was cut back by 6 bases and J by 3 bases. CDR3 bases: TGTGCCAGCAGAAGGGGGCTAGCGGGACACACCGGGGAGCTGTTTTTT. Translated: CASRRGLAGHTGELFF.